The present TCR beta chain was sequenced within a study of CD8+ T cells in alopecia areata (dated by TCRdb to the late 2010s). Describing the broader study: The treated patients took part in an open-label pilot trial in which moderate-to-severe alopecia areata was treated with oral tofacitinib at 5 to 10 mg twice daily. Patients received tofacitinib for 6 to 18 months and were then followed off drug for 6 months to check for delayed response and recurrence. To study T cell clonal expansion in alopecia areata, the researchers applied high-throughput TCRbeta sequencing to both the C3H/HeJ mouse model and human patients. In humans, TCRbeta sequencing was performed on scalp tissue and on sorted CD4+ and CD8+ peripheral blood T cells from healthy controls and from patients with patchy or totalis/universalis alopecia areata. Patients on tofacitinib were biopsied at baseline and after 4 and 24 weeks of treatment, and several of the patients also had a later scalp biopsy. Clonality in the scalp was compared among normal scalp (n=4), patchy alopecia areata scalp (n=8), and alopecia totalis/universalis scalp (n=8). RNA was extracted with the PAXgene miRNA kit for fixed scalp, the miRNeasy kit for PBMCs, and the RNeasy kit for mouse skin. TCRbeta CDR3 regions were amplified by immunoSEQ multiplex PCR with 35 Vbeta forward and 13 Jbeta reverse primers.

The germline V gene gives CDR1 as MNHNS and CDR2 as SASEGT. V is cut by 6 bases and J by 3 bases, and the space between the germline ends is 11 bases. There are 13 amino acids in the CDR3, from cysteine to phenylalanine inclusive. The CDR3 DNA has 39 bases and is translated from base 1. General study outcomes and caveats: Scalp TCR repertoire analysis is complicated because resident alphabeta T cells in normal human skin are also sequenced, whereas mouse skin is dominated by gammadelta T cells. Compared with normal scalp, lesional scalp, particularly in alopecia totalis/universalis, had higher clonality and more expanded CD8+ clones, which suggests antigenic drive. Shared TCR sequences between patients were less evident than in mice, which may be partly attributable to HLA diversity in the patient population.

Libraries were made using the immunoSEQ multiplex PCR assay. RNA was extracted from all samples and reverse transcribed into cDNA, which served as template for TCR sequencing. First-strand cDNA was synthesized using SuperScript III with a 2:1 mix of oligo-dT and random hexamers. Amplification bias was assessed with a synthetic immune receptor repertoire, and residual bias was removed computationally. Per the authors' processing: Raw reads were preprocessed for error removal, and CDR3 was defined according to IMGT conventions as running from the conserved cysteine to phenylalanine. Clonality was computed by normalizing Shannon entropy by log2 of the number of productive unique TCRs and subtracting the result from 1. Scalp TCRbeta sequences were cross-referenced with sorted blood CD4 and CD8 repertoires so that the CD4 or CD8 identity of scalp clones could be inferred. Here the immuneACCESS table is served through TCRdb, limited to in-frame sequences with V and J called. Missing clones are a known gap in these copies; in checked studies unresolved V genes cover under half, and the rest lacks a known reason. V, J and clone size are taken as reported in that table, and D and trimming were inferred from the DNA itself. The sample data list under 70,000 clones, and almost 97% of these were observed just once. The ten biggest clones cover about 26% of the sample.

Worth noting for this clone: Its antigen is not yet known. Per-nucleotide qualities are absent, and no much larger clonotype sits a single base away.

In the paper's terms, the time point label means: baseline before oral tofacitinib. From alopecia areata patients, peripheral blood was collected along with lesional scalp punch biopsies. PBMCs were isolated by density centrifugation and stained for CD3, CD4 and CD8, after which CD4+ and CD8+ T cells were sorted on a FACSAria. The chain was built from TRBV6-1 and TRBJ1-1; the D gene is perhaps TRBD1, on 6 matching bases. The specimen comprised CD8+ T cells sorted from blood, sampled at week 0. The origin of this receptor is a human donor with alopecia areata. The CDR3 has the sequence CASSSTGDTEAFF. The DNA is TGTGCCAGCAGCTCGACAGGTGACACTGAAGCTTTCTTT.